The present TCR beta chain was sequenced within a study of post-analysis software for immune sequencing data. Study-level information: The disease courses covered relapsing-remitting, secondary progressive and progressive-relapsing multiple sclerosis.

Study-wide results and limits: TRBV5-6, TRBV5-1 and TRBV20-1 were among several TRBV segments more frequent in patients than controls. Samples from one preparation batch, clustered by F measure, grouped strongly together. For normalized Chao1 diversity, multiple sclerosis patients scored significantly lower than controls did.

Germline CDR1 reads MNHEY; CDR2 reads SVGEGT. CDR3 size: 15 residues. Trimming cost V 4 bases and J 9 bases; bases outside gene matches: 8. Only one count was recorded for this clonotype. What it binds is unknown. Unique molecular identifiers were carried by the TCR beta cDNA libraries. Between roughly 0.9 and 11 million T cells gave rise to some 450,000 cDNA molecules. TCRdb independently ran MiXCR on the PCR reads; one entry per CDR3 protein. The sample holds hundreds of thousands of distinct CDR3 sequences, over 45% seen once. This clonotype originated in a girl aged 2-15 years with multiple sclerosis. Input material: blood. The V gene is TRBV6-2 or TRBV6-3, the J gene TRBJ2-1; TRBD2 agrees at 11 bases. This CDR3 is CASSLAGGLVSEQFF. As DNA, the CDR3 is TGTGCCAGCAGTTTAGCGGGGGGGCTGGTCAGTGAGCAGTTCTTC.